A single sample gave rise to the 10 T cell receptor beta chains below, sequenced in a study of blood T cell repertoires in COVID-19. Clones were sequenced by immunoSEQ multiplex PCR, and TCRdb holds only the in-frame ones, with some missing. Counted here are hundreds of thousands of clones, roughly 85% occurring once; the ten biggest clones make up less than 6.5%. Sequenced sample: peripheral blood. Receptors were obtained from a man aged 45-60 years with COVID-19, enrolled during active disease.

This clone was observed once. This rearrangement joins TRBV9 to TRBJ2-3, with TRBD2 identical over 7 bases. The CDR3 has 16 residues. Trimming removed 3 bases from V and 5 bases from J; junction bases left unmatched: 12. From germline, CDR1 is SGDLS and CDR2 YYNGEE. CDR3 sequence (DNA): TGTGCCAGCAGCGACCCCACGGCGGGGGACGGAGATACGCAGTATTTT. Its translation is CASSDPTAGDGDTQYF.

The rearrangement uses TRBV18 and TRBJ1-1, with 8 bases aligning to TRBD1. V dropped 3 bases and J dropped 6; count of bases not matched to a gene: 12. The germline V gene has CDR1 KGHSH and CDR2 LQKENI. The CDR3 is 16 residues long. The CDR3: CASSPVTTGVRAEAFF. CDR3 in DNA: TGTGCCAGCTCACCGGTAACGACAGGGGTGAGAGCTGAAGCTTTCTTT.

This rearrangement joins TRBV7-9 to TRBJ1-2, with 8 bases that match TRBD1. The CDR3 covers 14 residues. V shed 5 bases, J shed 7 bases, and the junction held 9 bases outside the gene matches. Germline V CDR1 and CDR2: SEHNR, FQNEAQ (reference sequence). In nucleotides, the CDR3 is TGTGCCAGCAGCGCAAAGGACAGGGTCGGTGGCTACACCTTC. It encodes CASSAKDRVGGYTF.

The V call is TRBV5-1, the J call TRBJ2-7; 11 nucleotides match TRBD1. J lost 3 bases, V lost 0 bases, and 2 bases had no gene match. CDR1 and CDR2 (germline): SGHRS, YFSETQ. The CDR3 is 15 amino acids. CDR3 protein: CASSLAGTGGYEQYF. The CDR3 nucleotides are TGCGCCAGCAGCTTGGCCGGGACAGGGGGCTACGAGCAGTACTTC.

The chain couples TRBV9 to TRBJ1-1; D is unresolved. The germline CDR1 and CDR2 sequences are SGDLS and YYNGEE. CDR3 size: 12 residues. V dropped 4 bases and J dropped 3 bases, with 7 bases sitting between them. This chain's CDR3 is CASSPRDTEAFF. The CDR3, as DNA: TGTGCCAGCAGCCCCCGGGACACTGAAGCTTTCTTT.

V usage is TRBV11-3 and J usage is TRBJ2-5; 13 nucleotides agree with TRBD2. The CDR3 consists of 16 residues. CDR1 is SGHNT and CDR2 is YENEEA in the germline V gene. With 5 bases clipped from V and 3 bases from J, the junction kept 6 bases outside the gene matches. CDR3 amino acids: CASSERTSGGKETQYF. As DNA, the CDR3 is TGTGCCAGCAGCGAGAGGACTAGCGGGGGTAAAGAGACCCAGTACTTC.

The J gene is TRBJ1-5, the V gene TRBV10-3; no reliable D call. This CDR3 is built from 14 residues. Germline V gene lookup returns CDR1 ENHRY and CDR2 SYGVKD. Trimming took 0 bases from V and 3 from J, leaving 6 bases between them. CDR3 sequence reads: CAISESAVNQPQHF. The CDR3 DNA reads TGTGCCATCAGTGAGTCGGCAGTCAATCAGCCCCAGCATTTT.

This clone was picked up one time. The rearrangement uses TRBV6-5 and TRBJ2-2; TRBD2 might be the D (5 bases). Trimming removed 2 bases from V and 6 bases from J, with 7 bases in between. CDR3 length: 13 amino acids. CDR1 is MNHEY and CDR2 is SVGAGI in the germline V gene. CDR3 nucleotides: TGTGCCAGCAGTTACAGGACTTCCGGGGAGCTGTTTTTT. Translated: CASSYRTSGELFF.

This rearrangement joins TRBV4-1 to TRBJ2-5, with D perhaps TRBD2 (6 bases). Germline V gives CDR1 MGHRA, CDR2 YSYEKL. The germline V and J ends were trimmed by 4 bases and 2 bases, with 11 bases remaining between them. The CDR3 length is 14 residues. The CDR3 DNA reads TGCGCCAGCAGCCCCTATGGAGGGCAAGAGACCCAGTACTTC. It specifies CASSPYGGQETQYF.

V gene TRBV4-2 combines with J gene TRBJ1-1, with TRBD1 matching over 7 bases. The germline gives CDR1 LGHNA, CDR2 YNFKEQ. The V segment lost 4 bases and the J segment 0 bases; nucleotides outside the gene matches: 2. CDR3 size: 14 residues. CDR3 residues: CASSPTGMNTEAFF. The CDR3 DNA reads as TGTGCCAGCAGCCCGACAGGGATGAACACTGAAGCTTTCTTT.